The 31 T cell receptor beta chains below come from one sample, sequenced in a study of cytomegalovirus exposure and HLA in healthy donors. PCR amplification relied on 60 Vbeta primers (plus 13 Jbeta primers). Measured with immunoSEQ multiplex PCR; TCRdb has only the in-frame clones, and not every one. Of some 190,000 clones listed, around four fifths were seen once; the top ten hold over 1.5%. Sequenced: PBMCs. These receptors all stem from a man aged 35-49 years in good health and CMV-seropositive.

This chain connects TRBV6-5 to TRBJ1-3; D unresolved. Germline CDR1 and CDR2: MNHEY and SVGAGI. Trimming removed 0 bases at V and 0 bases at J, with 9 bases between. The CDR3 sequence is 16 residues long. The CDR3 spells CASSYSPVLSGNTIYF. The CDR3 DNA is TGTGCCAGCAGTTACTCGCCGGTCCTCTCTGGAAACACCATATATTTT.

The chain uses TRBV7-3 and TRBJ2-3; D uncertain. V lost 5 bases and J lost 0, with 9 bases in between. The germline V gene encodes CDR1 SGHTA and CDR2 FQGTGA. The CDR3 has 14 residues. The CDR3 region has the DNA TGTGCCAGCAGCCCCTGGAGTAGCACAGATACGCAGTATTTT. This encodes CASSPWSSTDTQYF.

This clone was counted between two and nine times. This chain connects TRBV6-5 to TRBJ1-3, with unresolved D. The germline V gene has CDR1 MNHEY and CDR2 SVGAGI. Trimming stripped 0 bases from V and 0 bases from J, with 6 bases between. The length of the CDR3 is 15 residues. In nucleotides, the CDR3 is TGTGCCAGCAGTTACTCGGCAGGCTCTGGAAACACCATATATTTT. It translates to CASSYSAGSGNTIYF.

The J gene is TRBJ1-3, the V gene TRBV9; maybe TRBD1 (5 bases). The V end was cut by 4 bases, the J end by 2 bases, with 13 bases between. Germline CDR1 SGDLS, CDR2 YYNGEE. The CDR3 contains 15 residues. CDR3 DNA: TGTGCCAGCAGCATCACCGGGGGGGCTGGAAACACCATATATTTT. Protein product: CASSITGGAGNTIYF.

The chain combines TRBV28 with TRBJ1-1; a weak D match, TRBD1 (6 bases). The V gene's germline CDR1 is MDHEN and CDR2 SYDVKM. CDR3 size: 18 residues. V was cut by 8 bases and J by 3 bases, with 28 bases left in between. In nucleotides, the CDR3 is TGTGCCAGCCGGGGGGGGACCAAGACAGGCTTTAGGTACACTGAAGCTTTCTTT. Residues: CASRGGTKTGFRYTEAFF.

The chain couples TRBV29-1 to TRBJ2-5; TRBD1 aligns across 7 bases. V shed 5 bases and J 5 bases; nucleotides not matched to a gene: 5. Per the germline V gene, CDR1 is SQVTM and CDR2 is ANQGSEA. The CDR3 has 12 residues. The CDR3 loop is CSVLRGLETQYF. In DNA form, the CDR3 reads TGCAGCGTTCTAAGGGGGCTGGAGACCCAGTACTTC.

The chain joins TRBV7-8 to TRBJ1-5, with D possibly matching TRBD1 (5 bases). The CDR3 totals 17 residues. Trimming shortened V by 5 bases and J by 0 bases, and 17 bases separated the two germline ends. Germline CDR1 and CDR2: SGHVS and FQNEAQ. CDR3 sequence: CASSDRPGKYSNQPQHF. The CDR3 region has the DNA TGTGCCAGCAGCGACCGACCAGGGAAATATAGCAATCAGCCCCAGCATTTT.

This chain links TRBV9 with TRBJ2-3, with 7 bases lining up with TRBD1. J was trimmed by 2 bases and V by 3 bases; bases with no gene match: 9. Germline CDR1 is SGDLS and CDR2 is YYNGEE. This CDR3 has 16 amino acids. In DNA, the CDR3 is TGTGCCAGCAGCGGAGACAGGGAAGGACCCACAGATACGCAGTATTTT. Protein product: CASSGDREGPTDTQYF.

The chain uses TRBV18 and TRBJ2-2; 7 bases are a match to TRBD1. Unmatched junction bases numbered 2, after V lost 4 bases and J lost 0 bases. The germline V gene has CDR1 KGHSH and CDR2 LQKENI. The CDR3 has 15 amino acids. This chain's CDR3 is CASSLDRANTGELFF. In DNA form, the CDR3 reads TGTGCCAGCTCACTTGACAGGGCGAACACCGGGGAGCTGTTTTTT.

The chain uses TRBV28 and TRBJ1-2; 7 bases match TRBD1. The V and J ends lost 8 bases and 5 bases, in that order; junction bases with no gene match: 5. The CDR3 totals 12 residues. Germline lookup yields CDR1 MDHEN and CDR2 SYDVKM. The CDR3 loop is CASESGQYGYTF. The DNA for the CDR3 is TGTGCCAGCGAATCGGGACAGTATGGCTACACCTTC.

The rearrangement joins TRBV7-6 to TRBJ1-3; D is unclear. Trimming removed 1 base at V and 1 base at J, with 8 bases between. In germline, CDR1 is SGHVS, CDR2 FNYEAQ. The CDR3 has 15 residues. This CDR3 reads CASSLVEASGNTIYF. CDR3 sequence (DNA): TGTGCCAGCAGCTTAGTGGAGGCTTCTGGAAACACCATATATTTT.

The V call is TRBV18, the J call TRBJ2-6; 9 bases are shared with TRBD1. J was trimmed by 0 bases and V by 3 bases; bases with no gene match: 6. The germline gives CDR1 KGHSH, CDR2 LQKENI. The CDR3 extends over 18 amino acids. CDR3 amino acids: CASSPYGTGSSGANVLTF. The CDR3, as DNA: TGTGCCAGCTCACCCTATGGGACAGGGAGCTCTGGGGCCAACGTCCTGACTTTC. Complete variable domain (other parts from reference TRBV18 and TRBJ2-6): NAGVMQNPRHLVRRRGQEARLRCSPMKGHSHVYWYRQLPEEGLKFMVYLQKENIIDESGMPKERFSAEFPKEGPSILRIQQVVRGDSAAYFCASSPYGTGSSGANVLTFGAGSRLTVL.

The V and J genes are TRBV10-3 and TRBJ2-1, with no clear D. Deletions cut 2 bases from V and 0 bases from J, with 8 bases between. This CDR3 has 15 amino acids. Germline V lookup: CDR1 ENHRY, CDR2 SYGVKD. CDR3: CAISERLSSYNEQFF. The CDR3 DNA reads TGTGCCATCAGTGAGCGTCTGAGCTCCTACAATGAGCAGTTCTTC.

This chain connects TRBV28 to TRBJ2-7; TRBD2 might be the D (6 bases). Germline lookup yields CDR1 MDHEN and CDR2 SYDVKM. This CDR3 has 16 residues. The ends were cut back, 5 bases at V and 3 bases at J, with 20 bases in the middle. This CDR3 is CASSPPIRGLNYEQYF. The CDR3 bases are TGTGCCAGCAGTCCCCCTATCCGGGGACTCAACTACGAGCAGTACTTC.

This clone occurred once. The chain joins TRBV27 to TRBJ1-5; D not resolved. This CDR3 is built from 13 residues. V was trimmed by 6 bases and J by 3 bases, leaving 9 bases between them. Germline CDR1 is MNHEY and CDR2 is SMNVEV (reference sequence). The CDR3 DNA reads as TGTGCCAGCAGAGTGGGCGCCAATCAGCCCCAGCATTTT. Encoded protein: CASRVGANQPQHF.

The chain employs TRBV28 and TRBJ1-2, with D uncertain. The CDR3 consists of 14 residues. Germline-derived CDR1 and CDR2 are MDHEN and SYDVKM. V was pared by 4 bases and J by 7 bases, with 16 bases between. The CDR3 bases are TGTGCCAGCAGTTCTACCCCCGTGAGGGCTGGCTACACCTTC. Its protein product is CASSSTPVRAGYTF.

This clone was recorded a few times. CDR3 sequence (DNA): TGTGCCAGCAGGAGAGCAGGGGAGGGAATATTTGGGCAGTTCTTC. It specifies CASRRAGEGIFGQFF. The chain joins TRBV25-1 to TRBJ2-1; tentative D call: TRBD2 (7 bases). Between the trimmed V and J ends, which lost 6 bases and 12 bases, there was a span of 24 bases. The CDR3 covers 15 residues. Germline lookup yields CDR1 MGHDK and CDR2 SYGVNS.

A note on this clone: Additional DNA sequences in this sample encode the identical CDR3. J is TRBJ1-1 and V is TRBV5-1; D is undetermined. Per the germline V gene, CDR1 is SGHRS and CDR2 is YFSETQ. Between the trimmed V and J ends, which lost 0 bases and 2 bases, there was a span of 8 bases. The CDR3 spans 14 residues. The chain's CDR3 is CASSLAGSNTEAFF. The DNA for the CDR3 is TGCGCCAGCAGCTTGGCCGGGAGTAACACTGAAGCTTTCTTT. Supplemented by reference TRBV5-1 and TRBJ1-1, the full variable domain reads KAGVTQTPRYLIKTRGQQVTLSCSPISGHRSVSWYQQTPGQGLQFLFEYFSETQRNKGNFPGRFSGRQFSNSRSEMNVSTLELGDSALYLCASSLAGSNTEAFFGQGTRLTVV.

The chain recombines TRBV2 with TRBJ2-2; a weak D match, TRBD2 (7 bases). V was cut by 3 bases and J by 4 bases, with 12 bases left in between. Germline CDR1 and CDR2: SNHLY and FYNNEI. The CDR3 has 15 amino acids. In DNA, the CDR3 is TGTGCCAGCAGTGAGGTCCGGGGGGCCACCGGGGAGCTGTTTTTT. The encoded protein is CASSEVRGATGELFF.

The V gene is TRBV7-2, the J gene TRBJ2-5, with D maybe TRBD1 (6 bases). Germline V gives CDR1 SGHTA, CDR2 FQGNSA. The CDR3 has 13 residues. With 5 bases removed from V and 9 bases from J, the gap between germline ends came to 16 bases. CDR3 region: CASSAGQSSAQYF. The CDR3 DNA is TGTGCCAGCAGCGCAGGACAGTCCTCGGCCCAGTACTTC.

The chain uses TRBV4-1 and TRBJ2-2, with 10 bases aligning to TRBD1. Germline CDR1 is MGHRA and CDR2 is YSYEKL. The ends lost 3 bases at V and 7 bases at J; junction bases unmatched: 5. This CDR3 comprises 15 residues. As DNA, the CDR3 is TGCGCCAGCAGCCACGGGACAGGGGTACACGGGGAGCTGTTTTTT. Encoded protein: CASSHGTGVHGELFF.

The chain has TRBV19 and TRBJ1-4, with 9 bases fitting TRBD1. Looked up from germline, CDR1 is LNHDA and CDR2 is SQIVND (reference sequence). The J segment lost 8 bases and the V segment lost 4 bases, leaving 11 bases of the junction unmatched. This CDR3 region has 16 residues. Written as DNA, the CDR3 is TGTGCCAGTAGTACATACTCCCGGGACAGGGACGAAAAACTGTTTTTT. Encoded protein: CASSTYSRDRDEKLFF.

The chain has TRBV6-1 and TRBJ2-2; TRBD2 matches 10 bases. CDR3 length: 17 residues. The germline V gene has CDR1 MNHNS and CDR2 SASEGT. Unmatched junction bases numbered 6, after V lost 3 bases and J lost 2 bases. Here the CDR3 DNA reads TGTGCCAGCAGTGACCCCGGACTAGCGGCCAACACCGGGGAGCTGTTTTTT. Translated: CASSDPGLAANTGELFF.

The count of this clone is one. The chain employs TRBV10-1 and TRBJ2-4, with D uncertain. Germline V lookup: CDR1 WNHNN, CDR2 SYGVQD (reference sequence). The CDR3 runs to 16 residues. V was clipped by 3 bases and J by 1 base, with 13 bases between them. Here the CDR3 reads CASSERGKNAKNIQYF. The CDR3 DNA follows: TGCGCCAGCAGTGAAAGAGGAAAGAATGCCAAAAACATTCAGTACTTC.

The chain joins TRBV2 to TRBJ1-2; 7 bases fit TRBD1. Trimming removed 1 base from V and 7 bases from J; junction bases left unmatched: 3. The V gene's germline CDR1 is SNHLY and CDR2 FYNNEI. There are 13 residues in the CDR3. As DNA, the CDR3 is TGTGCCAGCAGTGAAGGGACAGGTCTTGGCTACACCTTC. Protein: CASSEGTGLGYTF.

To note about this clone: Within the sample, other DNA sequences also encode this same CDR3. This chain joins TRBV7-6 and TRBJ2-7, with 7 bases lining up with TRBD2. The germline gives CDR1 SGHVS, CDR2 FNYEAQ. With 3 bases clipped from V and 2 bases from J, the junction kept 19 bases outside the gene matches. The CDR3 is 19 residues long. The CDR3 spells CASSFYPSGTVGVTYEQYF. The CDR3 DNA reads TGTGCCAGCAGCTTTTATCCTAGCGGCACGGTTGGGGTGACCTACGAGCAGTACTTC.

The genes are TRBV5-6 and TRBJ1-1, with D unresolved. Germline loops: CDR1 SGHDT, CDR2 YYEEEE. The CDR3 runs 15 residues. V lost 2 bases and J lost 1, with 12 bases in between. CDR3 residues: CASSLNRESNTEAFF. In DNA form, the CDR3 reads TGTGCCAGCAGCTTAAATCGGGAGTCGAACACTGAAGCTTTCTTT.

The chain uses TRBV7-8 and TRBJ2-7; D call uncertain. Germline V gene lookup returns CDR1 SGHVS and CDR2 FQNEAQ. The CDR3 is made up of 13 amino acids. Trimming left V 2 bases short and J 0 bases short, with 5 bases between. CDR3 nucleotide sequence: TGTGCCAGCAGCTTAAGCGTCTCCTACGAGCAGTACTTC. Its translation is CASSLSVSYEQYF.

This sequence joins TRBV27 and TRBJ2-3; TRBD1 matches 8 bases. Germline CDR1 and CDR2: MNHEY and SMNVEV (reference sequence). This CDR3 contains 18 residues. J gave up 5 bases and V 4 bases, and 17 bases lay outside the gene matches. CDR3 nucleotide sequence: TGTGCCAGCAGTTCACTAGCTCTAACAGGGGGTTTAGTAGATACGCAGTATTTT. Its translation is CASSSLALTGGLVDTQYF.

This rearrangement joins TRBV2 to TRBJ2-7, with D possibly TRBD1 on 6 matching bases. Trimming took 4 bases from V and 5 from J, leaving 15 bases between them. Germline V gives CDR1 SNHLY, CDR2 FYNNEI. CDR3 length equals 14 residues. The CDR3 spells CASSVGAPGNEQYF. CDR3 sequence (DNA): TGTGCCAGCAGTGTGGGGGCCCCCGGCAACGAGCAGTACTTC.

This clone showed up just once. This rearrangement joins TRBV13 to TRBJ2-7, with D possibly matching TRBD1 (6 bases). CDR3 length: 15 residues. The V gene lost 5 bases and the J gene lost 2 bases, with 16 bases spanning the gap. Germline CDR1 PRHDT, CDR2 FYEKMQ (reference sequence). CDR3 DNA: TGTGCCAGCAGCCAGGGGAGAGCGAACGCCTACGAGCAGTACTTC. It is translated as CASSQGRANAYEQYF.